This T cell receptor beta chain is drawn from a study of blood T cell repertoires in COVID-19. Deletions cut 6 bases from V and 3 bases from J, with 6 bases between. This CDR3 has 11 residues. Germline CDR1 reads MNHEY; CDR2 reads SVGAGI. Here immunoSEQ multiplex PCR was the method, and the copy in TCRdb shows in-frame clones only, minus some. The sample comprises about 420,000 clones, around 90% of which are singletons, and 0.7% to 1% rests with the top ten. This receptor was obtained from a man younger than 35 with COVID-19, enrolled during active disease. The sample comprised peripheral blood. The V and J genes are TRBV6-5 and TRBJ2-7; the D is unclear. CDR3 residues: CASRAVYEQYF. CDR3 nucleotide sequence: TGTGCCAGCAGGGCGGTCTACGAGCAGTACTTC.